This T cell receptor beta chain is drawn from a study of patients and donors after allogeneic stem cell transplantation. TCRdb ran MiXCR on the RT-PCR reads and lists one entry per CDR3 protein. Of some 880,000 distinct CDR3 sequences in the sample, roughly 17% were seen once. V was shortened by 4 bases and J by 7 bases, with 9 bases between the two germline ends. CDR1 and CDR2 from the germline V gene are SGDLS and YYNGEE. The length of the CDR3 is 12 residues. This clonotype was seen ten or more times. This clonotype was sampled from a human donor who was either an allogeneic HSCT recipient or a stem cell or donor lymphocyte infusion donor (not recorded which). It is not recorded whose cells these are; they may come from a transplant donor. Sequenced: blood, either unsorted or a sorted T cell fraction (not recorded which). This chain joins TRBV9 and TRBJ2-1; D gene unclear. CDR3: CASSRVGNEQFF. The CDR3 nucleotides read TGTGCCAGCAGCCGTGTGGGGAATGAGCAGTTCTTC.